This TCR beta chain was retrieved from a study of blood T cell repertoires in COVID-19. The overall study: COVID-19 samples collected from the United States, Italy and Spain covered acute and convalescent phases.

The CDR3 has 16 residues. Germline CDR1 is MDHEN and CDR2 is SYDVKM. The V segment lost 4 bases and the J segment 2 bases; nucleotides outside the gene matches: 7. Sequencing was performed with immunoSEQ multiplex PCR; in TCRdb, only in-frame clones are kept and a portion is missing. The table lists about 26,000 clones, roughly 90% of them singletons, with 11% in the top ten. The V and J genes are TRBV28 and TRBJ1-5, with TRBD1 identical over 8 bases. Specimen: peripheral blood. The TCR sequence derives from a man aged 65-85 years with acute or convalescent COVID-19. CDR3 in amino acids: CASSSSGTGRNQPQHF. CDR3 bases: TGTGCCAGCAGTTCATCCGGGACAGGCCGCAATCAGCCCCAGCATTTT.